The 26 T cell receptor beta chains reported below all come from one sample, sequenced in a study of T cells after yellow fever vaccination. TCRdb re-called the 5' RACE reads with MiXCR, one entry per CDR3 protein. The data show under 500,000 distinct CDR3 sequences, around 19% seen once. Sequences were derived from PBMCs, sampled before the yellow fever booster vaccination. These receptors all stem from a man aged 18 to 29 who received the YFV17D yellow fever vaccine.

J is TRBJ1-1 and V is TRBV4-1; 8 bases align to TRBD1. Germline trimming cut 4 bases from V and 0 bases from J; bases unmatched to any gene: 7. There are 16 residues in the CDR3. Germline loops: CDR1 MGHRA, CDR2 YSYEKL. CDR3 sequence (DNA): TGCGCCAGCAGCCGCTTACAGGGGGAAGTGAACACTGAAGCTTTCTTT. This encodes CASSRLQGEVNTEAFF.

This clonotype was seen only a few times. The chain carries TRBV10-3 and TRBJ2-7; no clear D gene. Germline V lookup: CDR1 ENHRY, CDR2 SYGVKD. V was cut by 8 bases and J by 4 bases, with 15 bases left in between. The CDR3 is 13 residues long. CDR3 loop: CAIRSDGAYEQYF. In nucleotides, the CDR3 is TGTGCCATCCGGAGCGATGGTGCGTACGAGCAGTACTTC.

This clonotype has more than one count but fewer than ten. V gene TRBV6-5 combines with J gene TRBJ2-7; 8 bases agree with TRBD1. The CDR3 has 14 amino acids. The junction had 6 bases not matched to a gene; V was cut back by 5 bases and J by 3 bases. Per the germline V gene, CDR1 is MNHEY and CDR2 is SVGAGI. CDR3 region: CASSLRDRFYEQYF. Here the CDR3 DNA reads TGTGCCAGCAGTCTCCGGGACAGGTTCTACGAGCAGTACTTC.

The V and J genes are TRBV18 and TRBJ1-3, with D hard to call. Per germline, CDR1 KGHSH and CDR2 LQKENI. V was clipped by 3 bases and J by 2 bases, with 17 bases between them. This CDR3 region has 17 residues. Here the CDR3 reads CASSPGGGGTAGNTIYF. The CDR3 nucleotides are TGTGCCAGCTCACCGGGTGGAGGAGGTACAGCTGGAAACACCATATATTTT.

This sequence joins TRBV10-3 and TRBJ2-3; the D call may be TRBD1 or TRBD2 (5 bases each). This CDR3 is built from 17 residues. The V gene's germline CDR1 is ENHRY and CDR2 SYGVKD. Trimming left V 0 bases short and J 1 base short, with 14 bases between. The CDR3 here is CAISESTGRRRTDTQYF. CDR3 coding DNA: TGTGCCATCAGTGAGTCTACGGGGCGCCGGCGCACAGATACGCAGTATTTT.

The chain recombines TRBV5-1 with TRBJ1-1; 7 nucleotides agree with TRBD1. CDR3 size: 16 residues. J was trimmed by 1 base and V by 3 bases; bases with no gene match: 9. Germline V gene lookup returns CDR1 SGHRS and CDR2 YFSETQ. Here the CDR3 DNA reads TGCGCCAGCAGCTCTGCAACCGGGACAGAGAACACTGAAGCTTTCTTT. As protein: CASSSATGTENTEAFF.

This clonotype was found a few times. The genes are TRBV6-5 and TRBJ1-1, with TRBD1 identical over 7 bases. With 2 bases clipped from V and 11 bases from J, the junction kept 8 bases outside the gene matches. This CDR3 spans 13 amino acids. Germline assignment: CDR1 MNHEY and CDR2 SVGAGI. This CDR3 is CASSYQDRRRAFF. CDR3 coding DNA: TGTGCCAGCAGTTACCAGGACAGGCGGCGGGCTTTCTTT.

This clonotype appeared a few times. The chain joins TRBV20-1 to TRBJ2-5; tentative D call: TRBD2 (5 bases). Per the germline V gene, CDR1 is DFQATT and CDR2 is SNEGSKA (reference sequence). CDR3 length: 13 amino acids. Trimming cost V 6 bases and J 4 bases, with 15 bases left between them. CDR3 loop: CSALGGSIETQYF. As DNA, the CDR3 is TGCAGTGCCCTCGGCGGGTCTATAGAGACCCAGTACTTC.

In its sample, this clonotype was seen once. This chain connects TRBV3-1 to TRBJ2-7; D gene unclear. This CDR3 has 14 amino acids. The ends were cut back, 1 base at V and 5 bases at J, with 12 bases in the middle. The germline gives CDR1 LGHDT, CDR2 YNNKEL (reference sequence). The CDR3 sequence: CASSQGAVLDEQYF. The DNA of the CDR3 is TGTGCCAGCAGCCAAGGTGCAGTTTTGGACGAGCAGTACTTC.

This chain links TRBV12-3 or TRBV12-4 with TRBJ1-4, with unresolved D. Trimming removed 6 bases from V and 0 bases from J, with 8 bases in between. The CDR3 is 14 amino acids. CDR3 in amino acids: CASSPTTTNEKLFF. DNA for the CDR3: TGTGCCAGCAGCCCAACGACAACTAATGAAAAACTGTTTTTT.

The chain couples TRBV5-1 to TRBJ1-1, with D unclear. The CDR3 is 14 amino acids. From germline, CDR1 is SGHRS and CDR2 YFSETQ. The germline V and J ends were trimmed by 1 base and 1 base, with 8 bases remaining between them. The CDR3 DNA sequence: TGCGCCAGCAGCTTGTACAGCTCGAACACTGAAGCTTTCTTT. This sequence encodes CASSLYSSNTEAFF.

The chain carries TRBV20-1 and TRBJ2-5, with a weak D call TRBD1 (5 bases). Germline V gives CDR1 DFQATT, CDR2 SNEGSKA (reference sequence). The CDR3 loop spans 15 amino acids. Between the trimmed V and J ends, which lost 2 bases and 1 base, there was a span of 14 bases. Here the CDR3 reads CSARSPVQVQETQYF. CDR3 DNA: TGCAGTGCTAGATCCCCGGTACAGGTCCAAGAGACCCAGTACTTC.

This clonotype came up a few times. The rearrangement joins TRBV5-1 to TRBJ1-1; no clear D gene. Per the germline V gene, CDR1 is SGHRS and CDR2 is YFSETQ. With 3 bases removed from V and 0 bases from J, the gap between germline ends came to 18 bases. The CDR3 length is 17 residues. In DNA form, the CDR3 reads TGCGCCAGCAGCTCTGGGAGAGCTCCAAAGATGAACACTGAAGCTTTCTTT. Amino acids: CASSSGRAPKMNTEAFF.

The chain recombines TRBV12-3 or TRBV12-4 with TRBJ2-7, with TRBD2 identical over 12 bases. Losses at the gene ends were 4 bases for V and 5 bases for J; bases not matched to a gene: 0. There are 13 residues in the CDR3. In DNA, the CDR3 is TGTGCCAGCAGTTCTAGCGGGGGGGACGAGCAGTACTTC. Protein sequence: CASSSSGGDEQYF.

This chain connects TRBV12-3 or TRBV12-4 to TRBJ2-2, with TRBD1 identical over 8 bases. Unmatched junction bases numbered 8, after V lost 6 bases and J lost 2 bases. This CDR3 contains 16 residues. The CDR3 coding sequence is TGTGCCAGCAGGTCCCAGGGGGCGGTCAACACCGGGGAGCTGTTTTTT. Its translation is CASRSQGAVNTGELFF.

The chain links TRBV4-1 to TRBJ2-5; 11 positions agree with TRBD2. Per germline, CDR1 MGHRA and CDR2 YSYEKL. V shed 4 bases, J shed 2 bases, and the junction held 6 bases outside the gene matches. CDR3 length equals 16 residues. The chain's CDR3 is CASSRGLAGGQETQYF. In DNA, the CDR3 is TGCGCCAGCAGCCGGGGGTTAGCGGGGGGGCAAGAGACCCAGTACTTC.

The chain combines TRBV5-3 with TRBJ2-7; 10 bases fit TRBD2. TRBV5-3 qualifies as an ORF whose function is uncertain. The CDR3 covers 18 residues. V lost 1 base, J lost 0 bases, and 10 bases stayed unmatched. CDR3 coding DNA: TGTGCCAGAAGCTTGTGGTATAGCGGGGGGAAGATCTCCTACGAGCAGTACTTC. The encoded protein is CARSLWYSGGKISYEQYF.

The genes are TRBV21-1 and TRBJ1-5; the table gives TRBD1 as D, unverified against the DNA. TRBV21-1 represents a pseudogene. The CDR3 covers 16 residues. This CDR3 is CASRRNSRPIVQPQHF. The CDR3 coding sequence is TGTGCCAGCAGACGAAATTCCCGGCCAATCGTTCAGCCCCAGCATTTT.

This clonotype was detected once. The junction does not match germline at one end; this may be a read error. CDR3 sequence (DNA): TGTGCCATCAGACAGTCAGAAGAGAGCCAGTACTTC. Translating it yields CAIRQSEESQYF. The gene calls are TRBV6-6 and TRBJ2-5; D is perhaps TRBD1 (5 bases). CDR1 MNHNY and CDR2 SVGAGI come from the germline V gene (reference sequence). This CDR3 contains 12 residues.

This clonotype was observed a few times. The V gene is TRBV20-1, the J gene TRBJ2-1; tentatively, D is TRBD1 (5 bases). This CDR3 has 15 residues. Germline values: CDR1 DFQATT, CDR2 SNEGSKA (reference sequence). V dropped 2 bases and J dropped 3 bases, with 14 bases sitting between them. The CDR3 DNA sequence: TGCAGTGCTAGAATACGGTCAAGGGGCTACAATGAGCAGTTCTTC. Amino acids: CSARIRSRGYNEQFF.

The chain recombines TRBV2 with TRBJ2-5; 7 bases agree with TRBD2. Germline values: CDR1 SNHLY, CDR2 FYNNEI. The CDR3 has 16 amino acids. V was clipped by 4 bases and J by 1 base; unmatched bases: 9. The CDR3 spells CASSANGGTLQETQYF. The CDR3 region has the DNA TGTGCCAGCAGTGCAAACGGGGGGACCCTCCAAGAGACCCAGTACTTC.

CDR3 in DNA: TGTGCCAGCAGTTACGTCCCCGAGTGGGTGGGCTACGAGCAGTACGTC. Protein: CASSYVPEWVGYEQYV. The chain employs TRBV6-5 and TRBJ2-7, with D unresolved. The CDR3 loop spans 16 amino acids. Per the germline V gene, CDR1 is MNHEY and CDR2 is SVGAGI. V gave up 2 bases and J gave up 3 bases, with 17 bases separating them.

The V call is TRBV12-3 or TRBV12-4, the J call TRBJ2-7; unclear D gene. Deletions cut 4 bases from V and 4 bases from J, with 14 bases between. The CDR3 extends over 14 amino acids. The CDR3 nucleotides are TGTGCCAGCAGTTACCAGCCTACCGATTACGAGCAGTACTTC. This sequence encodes CASSYQPTDYEQYF.

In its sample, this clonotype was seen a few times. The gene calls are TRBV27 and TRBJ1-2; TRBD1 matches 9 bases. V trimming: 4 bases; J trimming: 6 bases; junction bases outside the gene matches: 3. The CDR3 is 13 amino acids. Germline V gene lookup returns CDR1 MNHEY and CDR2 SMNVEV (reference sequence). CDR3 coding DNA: TGTGCCAGCAGTTCGACAGGGGGAGATGGCTACACCTTC. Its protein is CASSSTGGDGYTF.

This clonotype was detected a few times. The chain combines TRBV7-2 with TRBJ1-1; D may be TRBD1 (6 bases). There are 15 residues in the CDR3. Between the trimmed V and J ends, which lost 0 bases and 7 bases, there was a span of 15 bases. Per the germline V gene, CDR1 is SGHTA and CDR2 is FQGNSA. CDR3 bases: TGTGCCAGCAGCTTAGCGAACCAGGGGATAGATGAAGCTTTCTTT. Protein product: CASSLANQGIDEAFF.

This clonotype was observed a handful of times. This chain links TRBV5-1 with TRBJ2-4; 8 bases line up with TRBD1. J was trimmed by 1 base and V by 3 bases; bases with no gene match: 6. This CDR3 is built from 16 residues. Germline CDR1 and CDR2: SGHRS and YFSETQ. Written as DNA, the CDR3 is TGCGCCAGCAGCTACGGACAGGGTACCGCCAAAAACATTCAGTACTTC. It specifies CASSYGQGTAKNIQYF.